This is a list of T cell receptor beta chains from one sample in a study of Ad26.COV2.S vaccination and SARS-CoV-2 variants. Sequenced by immunoSEQ multiplex PCR; TCRdb stores in-frame clones only, minus some. This table holds 440,000 or so clones, about nine tenths found once. The specimen was peripheral blood, collected in a trial of Ad26.COV2.S vaccine versus placebo. The receptors were gathered from a person aged 18-65 years who received the Ad26.COV2.S COVID-19 vaccine or a placebo. Each CDR3 is given with its conserved first and last residue. A D gene is named only where the DNA matches it firmly.

J gene: TRBJ2-5
D gene: TRBD2
V gene: TRBV29-1
CDR3 protein: CSIVAGNQETQYF
CDR3 DNA: TGCAGTATCGTAGCGGGTAACCAAGAGACCCAGTACTTC

J gene: TRBJ2-3
D gene: TRBD2
V gene: TRBV30
CDR3 protein: CAWSGGTSGRGTDTQYF
CDR3 DNA: TGTGCCTGGAGTGGGGGGACTAGCGGGAGGGGCACAGATACGCAGTATTTT

J gene: TRBJ2-1
D gene: -
V gene: TRBV9
CDR3 protein: CASSVGGGSYNEQFF
CDR3 DNA: TGTGCCAGCAGCGTAGGAGGGGGCTCCTACAATGAGCAGTTCTTC

J gene: TRBJ2-7
D gene: TRBD1
V gene: TRBV6-5
CDR3 protein: CASSQDRASYEQYF
CDR3 DNA: TGTGCCAGCTCACAGGACAGGGCCTCCTACGAGCAGTACTTC

J gene: TRBJ2-7
D gene: -
V gene: TRBV2
CDR3 protein: CASSPLSRQYF
CDR3 DNA: TGTGCCAGCAGCCCCCTTAGTCGGCAGTACTTC

J gene: TRBJ1-3
D gene: -
V gene: TRBV28
CDR3 protein: CASSLTAGAGNTIYF
CDR3 DNA: TGTGCCAGCAGTTTAACGGCAGGGGCTGGAAACACCATATATTTT

J gene: TRBJ2-7
D gene: -
V gene: TRBV11-2
CDR3 protein: CASSLDPGSYEQYF
CDR3 DNA: TGTGCCAGCAGCTTAGACCCGGGCTCCTACGAGCAGTACTTC

J gene: TRBJ2-3
D gene: -
V gene: TRBV7-4
CDR3 protein: CASSCQGILSTDTQYF
CDR3 DNA: TGTGCCAGCAGCTGCCAGGGGATTCTAAGCACAGATACGCAGTATTTT

J gene: TRBJ2-7
D gene: TRBD2
V gene: TRBV7-2
CDR3 protein: CASSPRGLAGPFPYEQYF
CDR3 DNA: TGTGCCAGCAGCCCTAGAGGTCTAGCGGGACCCTTCCCTTACGAGCAGTACTTC

J gene: TRBJ2-3
D gene: TRBD2
V gene: TRBV4-2
CDR3 protein: CASSQDGVAGTDTQYF
CDR3 DNA: TGTGCCAGCAGCCAAGATGGGGTAGCGGGAACAGATACGCAGTATTTT

J gene: TRBJ2-7
D gene: -
V gene: TRBV4-3
CDR3 protein: CASSQDGTVSYEQYF
CDR3 DNA: TGCGCCAGCAGCCAAGATGGCACAGTCTCCTACGAGCAGTACTTC